The rows below give T cell receptor beta chains drawn from one sample of a study of T cells in tumors after PD-1 blockade. TCRdb keeps only in-frame clones here, not all; method: immunoSEQ multiplex PCR. The sample shows 50,000 or so clones, 75% to 85% of them seen only once. This specimen consisted of PBMCs, obtained before anti-PD-1 treatment. The receptors originated from a human donor with basal cell carcinoma. Both conserved end residues are part of each CDR3. A D gene is named only where the DNA matches it firmly.

>TRBJ2-5|14|TRBV3-1/TRBV3-2|.
TGTGCCAGCAGCCAATTAATAGGGGTAGAGACCCAGTACTTC
CASSQLIGVETQYF
>TRBJ2-7|15|TRBV5-1|TRBD2
TGCGCCAGCAGCGGGGATAGCGGGGGACCATACGAGCAGTACTTC
CASSGDSGGPYEQYF
>TRBJ1-2|15|TRBV15|.
TGTGCCACCAGCAGAGATCGGGGTGGAGACTATGGCTACACCTTC
CATSRDRGGDYGYTF
>TRBJ2-2|16|TRBV7-7|.
TGTGCTAGCAGCTCAAGGCAGGTGCAAAACGGCGGGGAGCTGTTTTTT
CASSSRQVQNGGELFF
>TRBJ2-3|16|TRBV24-1|TRBD1
TGTGCCACCAGTGAACACCGGGACAGTCAACCAGATACGCAGTATTTT
CATSEHRDSQPDTQYF
>TRBJ2-7|15|TRBV7-9|.
TGTGCCAGCAGCACGGACGTAAGGGTACCCTACGAGCAGTACTTC
CASSTDVRVPYEQYF
>TRBJ2-7|14|TRBV18|TRBD1
TGTGCCAGCTCACCCGGACAGGGGGCCTACGAGCAGTACTTC
CASSPGQGAYEQYF
>TRBJ1-1|13|TRBV20-1|.
TGCAGTGCTAGTCCGACAGGTAACACTGAAGCTTTCTTT
CSASPTGNTEAFF
>TRBJ2-7|16|TRBV2|.
TGTGCCAGCAGCCCCGTGGGTTGGACAACAGGGTACGAGCAGTACTTC
CASSPVGWTTGYEQYF
>TRBJ1-6|12|TRBV30|.
TGTGCCTGGTCGGACGGCAGGTCTTCCCTCCACTTT
CAWSDGRSSLHF
>TRBJ2-7|14|TRBV10-3|TRBD1
TGTGCCATCTCCTTTCCCGGGACAGACTACGAGCAGTACTTC
CAISFPGTDYEQYF
>TRBJ2-5|15|TRBV7-7|TRBD1
TGTGCCAGCAGCCGGACAGGGGAAAAACAAGAGACCCAGTACTTC
CASSRTGEKQETQYF
>TRBJ1-5|16|TRBV23-1|.
TGCGCCAGCAGTCATCGGAGGGACACCGGCGACCAGCCCCAGCATTTT
CASSHRRDTGDQPQHF
>TRBJ2-3|17|TRBV4-1|TRBD2
TGCGCCAGCAGCCGCACAGCGGGGAATCCTAGCACAGATACGCAGTATTTT
CASSRTAGNPSTDTQYF
>TRBJ1-2|13|TRBV28|.
TGTGCCAGCAGACGGACATGGGGCTATGGCTACACCTTC
CASRRTWGYGYTF
>TRBJ1-1|15|TRBV3-1/TRBV3-2|.
TGTGCCAGCAGCCCTCGAGTGGGGATGAACACTGAAGCTTTCTTT
CASSPRVGMNTEAFF
>TRBJ1-3|15|TRBV4-1|.
TGCGCCAGCAGCCAAGGTGGGGGGTCTGGAAACACCATATATTTT
CASSQGGGSGNTIYF
>TRBJ1-2|19|TRBV21-1|.
TGTGCCAGCAGCAAAGCGGGGGACAAAAAGCACCCCTCGTCGGGTGGCTACACCTTC
CASSKAGDKKHPSSGGYTF
>TRBJ2-5|15|TRBV30|.
TGTGCCTGGAGTGTACCGTGGCAGGGAGGAAAGACCCAGTACTTC
CAWSVPWQGGKTQYF